A selection of T cell receptor beta chains follows, all from one sample in a study of control samples from healthy donors and cancer patients. Method: immunoSEQ multiplex PCR; TCRdb's copy keeps in-frame clones and lacks some. The data hold 400,000 to 450,000 clones, with 75% to 95% observed a single time. What was sequenced was PBMCs. The receptor set was obtained from a middle-aged man with head and neck cancer. Both conserved end residues are part of each CDR3. A D gene is named only where the DNA matches it firmly. Only some rows state a clone size, as once, few, many or a class for expanded clones.

v_call	d_call	clone_size	j_call	cdr3_aa	cdr3_nt
TRBV7-7	-	-	TRBJ2-2	CASAPGLSNTGELFF	TGTGCTAGCGCTCCCGGTCTATCAAACACCGGGGAGCTGTTTTTT
TRBV11-3	TRBD2	-	TRBJ2-1	CASSLGGGEQFF	TGTGCCAGCAGCTTAGGGGGGGGTGAGCAGTTCTTC
TRBV5-4	TRBD2	-	TRBJ2-3	CASSLPSGLFGGAGTDTQYF	TGTGCCAGCAGCTTGCCCTCTGGGTTGTTCGGGGGGGCGGGCACAGATACGCAGTATTTT
TRBV9	TRBD1	once	TRBJ1-1	CASSTRDRGRKMNTEAFF	TGTGCCAGCAGCACGAGGGACAGGGGGCGAAAGATGAACACTGAAGCTTTCTTT
TRBV2	TRBD1	-	TRBJ2-3	CASSIQGSTDTQYF	TGTGCCAGCAGTATACAGGGGTCCACAGATACGCAGTATTTT
TRBV28	-	-	TRBJ2-7	CASSPLGRSSYEQYF	TGTGCCAGCAGCCCTTTGGGGAGGAGCTCCTACGAGCAGTACTTC
TRBV6-4	-	-	TRBJ2-3	CASSVDSGTDTQYF	TGTGCCAGCAGTGTTGATAGCGGCACAGATACGCAGTATTTT
TRBV5-8	TRBD2	-	TRBJ2-3	CASSLRGVLPDTQYF	TGTGCCAGCAGCTTGCGGGGGGTGCTCCCAGATACGCAGTATTTT
TRBV5-1	TRBD1	-	TRBJ1-1	CASSPTQGARNTEAFF	TGCGCCAGCAGCCCAACACAGGGGGCGCGAAACACTGAAGCTTTCTTT
TRBV27	-	-	TRBJ2-5	CASLGPQETQYF	TGTGCCAGCTTGGGCCCTCAAGAGACCCAGTACTTC
TRBV24-1	TRBD1	once	TRBJ2-5	CATSVTGTGDTETQYF	TGTGCCACCAGTGTAACCGGGACAGGGGACACGGAGACCCAGTACTTC
TRBV7-9	-	few	TRBJ2-3	CASSSSTDTQYF	TGTGCCAGCAGCTCGTCCACAGATACGCAGTATTTT
TRBV9	-	-	TRBJ1-1	CASEPGHPNTEAFF	TGTGCCAGTGAACCGGGACACCCGAACACTGAAGCTTTCTTT
TRBV4-1	-	-	TRBJ1-5	CASSLTWAGVNQPQHF	TGCGCCAGCAGCCTAACTTGGGCAGGGGTTAATCAGCCCCAGCATTTT
TRBV4-1	-	-	TRBJ1-2	CASSQAGIGYGYTF	TGCGCCAGCAGCCAAGCAGGGATCGGCTATGGCTACACCTTC
TRBV28	-	once	TRBJ1-4	CASSPTSGAWGNEKLFF	TGTGCCAGCAGTCCAACATCAGGGGCGTGGGGTAATGAAAAACTGTTTTTT
TRBV24-1	-	-	TRBJ1-5	CATSGGGNQPQHF	TGTGCCACCAGTGGTGGGGGCAATCAGCCCCAGCATTTT
TRBV6-6	-	-	TRBJ2-7	CASSGSYEQYF	TGTGCCAGCAGTGGCAGCTACGAGCAGTACTTC
TRBV5-1	-	-	TRBJ1-1	CASSLVLSPQQNTEAFF	TGCGCCAGCAGCTTGGTACTTTCCCCACAGCAGAACACTGAAGCTTTCTTT
TRBV29-1	-	-	TRBJ2-5	CSVNSPQETQYF	TGCAGCGTTAATTCCCCCCAAGAGACCCAGTACTTC
TRBV15	-	-	TRBJ1-5	CATSRDRGLRGNQPQHF	TGTGCCACCAGCAGAGATAGGGGCCTAAGAGGCAATCAGCCCCAGCATTTT
TRBV5-6	TRBD2	-	TRBJ2-4	CASSVLAGGVAKNIQYF	TGTGCCAGCAGCGTACTAGCGGGAGGGGTAGCCAAAAACATTCAGTACTTC
TRBV5-1	TRBD1	-	TRBJ2-1	CASSLDRGIGNEQFF	TGCGCCAGCAGCTTGGACAGGGGGATCGGTAATGAGCAGTTCTTC
TRBV5-6	-	-	TRBJ2-1	CASSLSRSLGGQFF	TGTGCCAGCAGCTTGAGCAGGTCTCTGGGTGGGCAGTTCTTC
TRBV4-3	-	-	TRBJ2-7	CASSQDERQGHEQYF	TGCGCCAGCAGCCAAGATGAGAGGCAGGGCCACGAGCAGTACTTC
TRBV28	-	-	TRBJ1-4	CASSSTVMRGKLFF	TGTGCCAGCAGTTCGACGGTTATGAGGGGAAAACTGTTTTTT
TRBV5-1	TRBD1	-	TRBJ2-7	CASSGQGAHSYEQYF	TGCGCCAGCAGCGGGCAGGGGGCCCACTCCTACGAGCAGTACTTC
TRBV29-1	TRBD1	-	TRBJ2-7	CSVLKPGQGDYEQYF	TGCAGCGTCTTGAAGCCGGGACAGGGCGACTACGAGCAGTACTTC
TRBV27	-	-	TRBJ1-6	CASSPGQYNSPLHF	TGTGCCAGCAGTCCCGGACAGTATAATTCACCCCTCCACTTT
TRBV5-1	-	-	TRBJ2-7	CASGFQGIDEQYF	TGCGCCAGCGGTTTCCAGGGGATAGACGAGCAGTACTTC
TRBV30	-	once	TRBJ1-1	CAWSTKGLGGGGEAFF	TGTGCCTGGAGTACAAAGGGGTTAGGTGGTGGGGGTGAAGCTTTCTTT
TRBV4-2	-	-	TRBJ2-4	CASSQMNGVLNIQYF	TGTGCCAGCAGCCAAATGAACGGGGTTTTAAACATTCAGTACTTC
TRBV30	TRBD1	-	TRBJ1-1	CAWSVSTGQGKAFF	TGTGCCTGGAGTGTATCGACAGGGCAAGGCAAAGCTTTCTTT